The subject of this entry is one T cell receptor beta chain. These data are taken from a study of technical replicates of blood from a handful of donors. The CDR3 spans 13 residues. CDR1 and CDR2 from the germline V gene are MGHDK and SYGVNS. The J segment lost 7 bases and the V segment lost 5 bases, leaving 0 bases of the junction unmatched. Assay used: immunoSEQ multiplex PCR; TCRdb lists only in-frame clones, some missing. Of 55,000 to 75,000 clones in the sample, around 93% were seen once. Source material: PBMCs. The chain recombines TRBV25-1 with TRBJ2-1; 12 bases map to TRBD2. This TCR derives from a human donor in good health. Some clones in this sample may be carry-over from other donors' samples. CDR3 sequence reads: CASSLAGGNEQFF. CDR3 nucleotides: TGTGCCAGCAGTCTAGCGGGAGGGAATGAGCAGTTCTTC.